The present TCR beta chain was sequenced within a study of T cells in localized non-small cell lung cancer (dated by TCRdb to 2020 to 2021). A note on the overall study: Comparing tumors with uninvolved tumor-adjacent lungs, the study looked at the T cell repertoires of approximately 250 patients with early-stage NSCLC. The cohort was made up of around 250 treatment-naive NSCLC patients whose localized lung tumors had been resected. Of the NSCLC patients, 120 to 150 were male and some 97 were female, and the mean age was roughly 61 years. The research as a whole found: A median of around 57 of the top 100 tumor clones were detected in paired uninvolved adjacent lung, and 28 of these tumor clones were also found among the top 100 clones of the paired uninvolved adjacent lung. Higher blood T cell density associated with longer overall survival, while higher adjacent-lung clonality associated with shorter survival. The highest T cell clonality was observed in uninvolved tumor-adjacent lung, where clonality exceeded that of tumor, suggesting that antigenic responses were more focused in uninvolved tumor-adjacent lung. Because multi-region sequencing of the tumors was not done, intratumor heterogeneity could not be ruled out. Because the study design was exploratory, TCR variables were selected using unadjusted p-values without false-discovery rate correction.

A word on this clone: The antigen it binds to is not known. The sample holds no much larger clone one base away, and base qualities are not on file.

At diagnosis, peripheral blood, uninvolved tumor-adjacent lung and tumor were collected and stored as a combination of fresh-frozen and FFPE material. For TCR repertoire profiling, the blood samples were analyzed as peripheral blood mononuclear cells. From the cysteine up to the phenylalanine, the CDR3 has a length of 17 residues. Only the CDR3 portion is preserved as DNA: 51 bases, with reading frame beginning at the first base. According to the germline V gene, CDR1 reads WSHSY and CDR2 reads SAAADI. Trimming leaves V shorter by 6 bases and J shorter by 8 bases, with the junction holding 11 bases beyond the gene matches. TCR beta CDR3 regions were sequenced from DNA using the immunoSEQ Assay. For the original study's pipeline: T cell density was computed as TCR beta template counts normalized to usable DNA estimated by amplifying housekeeping genes. Richness was estimated with the preseqR package, extrapolating to 400,000 templates for PBMC samples and 120,000 templates for tissue samples. Clonality was defined as one minus Pielou's evenness. Tissue-enriched TCRs were identified by differential abundance testing using productive amino-acid clonotypes, minimum total count 5 and alpha 0.1. The Jaccard Index and the Morisita Overlap Index were used to measure how much the repertoires overlapped between compartments. TCR beta CDR3s were clustered by GLIPH together with public tetramer-defined viral CDR3s, and at least three viral sequences plus V-gene enrichment were required for viral motifs. TCRdb holds this immuneACCESS table with in-frame rearrangements only. Some clones are missing; in checked studies, unresolved V genes explain under half, and the rest has no known cause. V and J calls and clone size are as listed in that table; D and trimming were resolved from the DNA. This sample has about 30,000 clones in its table, and more than 75% of those were observed once. The ten largest clones represent 10% to 15% of the sample.

The sequencing used peripheral blood, collected before any cancer treatment. This sequence was found in a female donor older than 55 with stage III squamous cell lung carcinoma. The chain links TRBV10-2 with TRBJ2-3, and TRBD2 aligns with 16 junction nucleotides. DNA sequence: TGCGCCAGCAGGAACCCCGGGACTAGCGGGGGGGCTCGTACGCAGTATTTT. Its protein is CASRNPGTSGGARTQYF.